A selection of T cell receptor beta chains follows, all from one sample in a study of blood T cell repertoires in COVID-19. Sequenced by immunoSEQ multiplex PCR; TCRdb stores in-frame clones only, minus some. Of 120,000 or so clones listed, roughly 90% are singletons. The material sequenced was peripheral blood. These receptors were obtained from a human donor in a cohort sampled during active COVID-19. Both conserved end residues are part of each CDR3. The D gene is left open where the match is weak. Where a row states a size, it is once, few, many or the class of an expanded clone; other rows omit it.

V,J,D,size,CDR3,DNA
TRBV30,TRBJ2-1,TRBD2,NA,CACGTSGDNEQFF,TGTGCCTGTGGGACTAGCGGGGACAATGAGCAGTTCTTC
TRBV6-5,TRBJ2-1,TRBD2,NA,CASSYLGLRSYNEQFF,TGTGCCAGCAGTTACCTGGGACTAAGGTCCTACAATGAGCAGTTCTTC
TRBV5-1,TRBJ2-7,TRBD2,NA,CASSIGTSGTYEQYF,TGCGCCAGCAGCATCGGGACTAGCGGAACCTACGAGCAGTACTTC
TRBV5-4,TRBJ2-2,NA,NA,CASSGGAGTGELFF,TGTGCCAGCAGCGGGGGGGCGGGCACCGGGGAGCTGTTTTTT
TRBV7-6,TRBJ1-6,TRBD1,once,CASSFDRDNSPLHF,TGTGCCAGCAGCTTCGACAGGGATAATTCACCCCTCCACTTT
TRBV25-1,TRBJ2-3,TRBD1,NA,CASSGGQGTDTQYF,TGTGCCAGCAGTGGGGGACAGGGCACAGATACGCAGTATTTT
TRBV27,TRBJ1-6,NA,few,CASSLPQGPNSPLHF,TGTGCCAGCAGTTTACCACAGGGTCCCAATTCACCCCTCCACTTT
TRBV24-1,TRBJ2-2,TRBD1,NA,CATRQGGTGELFF,TGTGCCACCCGACAGGGGGGCACCGGGGAGCTGTTTTTT
TRBV5-1,TRBJ2-7,TRBD2,NA,CASSLDGEGKKEQYF,TGCGCCAGCAGTCTCGACGGGGAGGGGAAGAAGGAGCAGTACTTC
TRBV23-1,TRBJ2-1,NA,NA,CASSHPPGDPVKQFF,TGCGCCAGCAGTCACCCACCGGGGGACCCGGTGAAGCAGTTCTTC
TRBV7-2,TRBJ1-1,NA,NA,CASSLVPGGARATEAFF,TGTGCCAGCAGCTTAGTTCCGGGGGGGGCGCGGGCAACTGAAGCTTTCTTT
TRBV6-1,TRBJ2-1,NA,NA,CASSEISVDEQFF,TGTGCCAGCAGTGAAATTAGCGTTGATGAGCAGTTCTTC
TRBV19,TRBJ2-7,TRBD1,NA,CASSMGARTGIEQYF,TGTGCCAGTAGTATGGGGGCTCGGACAGGTATAGAGCAGTACTTC
TRBV10-1,TRBJ2-1,TRBD1,NA,CASSERTGNNEQFF,TGCGCCAGCAGTGAGAGGACAGGTAACAATGAGCAGTTCTTC
TRBV3-1/TRBV3-2,TRBJ1-2,TRBD1,NA,CASSSRRDRDRNYGYTF,TGTGCCAGCAGCTCACGACGGGACAGGGACCGAAACTATGGCTACACCTTC
TRBV6-5,TRBJ2-1,NA,NA,CASSYSSPGTNEQFF,TGTGCCAGCAGTTACTCCTCTCCGGGAACAAATGAGCAGTTCTTC
TRBV18,TRBJ1-1,TRBD1,NA,CASSPLGQGRTTEAFF,TGTGCCAGCTCACCTCTGGGACAGGGAAGGACCACTGAAGCTTTCTTT
TRBV11-2,TRBJ1-2,TRBD1,once,CASSLLSQGVGDGYTF,TGTGCCAGCAGCTTACTCTCTCAGGGGGTTGGGGATGGCTACACCTTC
TRBV6-1,TRBJ2-7,TRBD1,NA,CASSEGGTGISYEQYF,TGTGCCAGCAGTGAAGGCGGGACAGGAATCTCCTACGAGCAGTACTTC
TRBV30,TRBJ2-1,NA,NA,CAWRDLSSYNEQFF,TGTGCCTGGAGAGACTTAAGCTCCTACAATGAGCAGTTCTTC
TRBV10-1,TRBJ1-1,TRBD1,few,CASSNRGDTEAFF,TGCGCCAGCAGTAACAGGGGGGACACTGAAGCTTTCTTT
TRBV19,TRBJ1-2,TRBD1,once,CASSTYPGQTIYGYTF,TGTGCCAGTAGTACGTACCCGGGACAGACAATTTATGGCTACACCTTC
TRBV7-3,TRBJ1-1,TRBD1,NA,CASSLKGGTANTEAFF,TGTGCCAGCAGCTTAAAAGGCGGGACAGCGAACACTGAAGCTTTCTTT
TRBV9,TRBJ1-4,NA,NA,CASSVSGTLNNEKLFF,TGTGCCAGCAGCGTTTCCGGGACACTAAATAATGAAAAACTGTTTTTT